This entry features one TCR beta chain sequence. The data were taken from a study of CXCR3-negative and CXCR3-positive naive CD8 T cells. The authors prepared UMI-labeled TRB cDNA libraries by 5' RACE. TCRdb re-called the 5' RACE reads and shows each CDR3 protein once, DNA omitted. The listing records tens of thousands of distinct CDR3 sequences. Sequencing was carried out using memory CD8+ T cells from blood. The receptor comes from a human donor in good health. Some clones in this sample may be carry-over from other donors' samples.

The CDR3 here is CASSQDRFGSPLHF. The chain recombines TRBV3-1 with TRBJ1-6. Germline V lookup: CDR1 LGHDT, CDR2 YNNKEL (reference sequence). The length of the CDR3 is 14 residues.